This T cell receptor beta chain comes out of a study of CD8 T cells in Susac syndrome. Random hexamers were used to reverse transcribe about 0.45 to 1 ug of RNA. TCRdb re-called the immunoSEQ multiplex PCR reads with MiXCR, one entry per CDR3 protein. The repertoire has 200,000 to 250,000 distinct CDR3 sequences, approximately 90% of them found once; the top ten carry roughly 0.13%. Sequencing targeted TCR beta in blood CD8+ and CD4+ T cells. Multiple sclerosis controls were treatment-naive patients with stable or active relapsing-remitting disease. Through negative isolation, CD4+ and CD8+ T cells were obtained, while TEMRA cells were enriched using FACS. Per the germline V gene, CDR1 is SGHRS and CDR2 is YFSETQ. The CDR3 has 18 residues. Trimming removed 4 bases at V and 5 bases at J, with 27 bases between.

The clonotype was recovered from a human donor with multiple sclerosis. The rearrangement joins TRBV5-1 to TRBJ2-5; D remains ambiguous. The sequenced material came from CD8+ T cells from PBMCs. CDR3 loop: CASSHPLPGLATGETQYF. DNA for the CDR3: TGCGCCAGCAGCCACCCCCTACCGGGCCTCGCTACCGGGGAGACCCAGTACTTC. Variable domain in full (rest from reference TRBV5-1 and TRBJ2-5): KAGVTQTPRYLIKTRGQQVTLSCSPISGHRSVSWYQQTPGQGLQFLFEYFSETQRNKGNFPGRFSGRQFSNSRSEMNVSTLELGDSALYLCASSHPLPGLATGETQYFGPGTRLLVL.